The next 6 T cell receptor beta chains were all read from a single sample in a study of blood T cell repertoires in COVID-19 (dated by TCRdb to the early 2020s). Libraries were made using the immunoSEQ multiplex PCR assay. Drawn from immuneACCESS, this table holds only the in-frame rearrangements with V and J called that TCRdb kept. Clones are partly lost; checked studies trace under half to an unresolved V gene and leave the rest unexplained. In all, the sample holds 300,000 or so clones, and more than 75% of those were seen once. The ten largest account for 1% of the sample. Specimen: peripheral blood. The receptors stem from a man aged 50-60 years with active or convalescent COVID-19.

The CDR3 DNA reads as TGCAGCGTTGGCCCCCTGGGACTAGCGGGAGTGGAGACCCAGTACTTC. It is translated as CSVGPLGLAGVETQYF. The V and J genes are TRBV29-1 and TRBJ2-5, with 14 bases that match TRBD2. The CDR3 contains 16 residues. Germline CDR1 and CDR2: SQVTM and ANQGSEA. The trim removed 4 bases at V and 5 bases at J, leaving 9 bases unmatched.

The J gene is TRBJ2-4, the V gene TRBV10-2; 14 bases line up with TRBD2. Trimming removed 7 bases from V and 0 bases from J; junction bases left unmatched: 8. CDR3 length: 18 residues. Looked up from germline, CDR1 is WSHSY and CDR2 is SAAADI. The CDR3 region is CASNPGLAGALAKNIQYF. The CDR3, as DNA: TGCGCCAGCAACCCGGGACTAGCGGGGGCTCTAGCCAAAAACATTCAGTACTTC.

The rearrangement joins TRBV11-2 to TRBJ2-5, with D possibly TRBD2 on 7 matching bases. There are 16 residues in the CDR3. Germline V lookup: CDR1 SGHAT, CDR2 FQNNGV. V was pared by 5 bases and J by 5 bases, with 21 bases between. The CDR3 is CASSTWGREKRETQYF. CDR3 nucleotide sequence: TGTGCCAGCAGCACCTGGGGGCGGGAGAAAAGGGAGACCCAGTACTTC.

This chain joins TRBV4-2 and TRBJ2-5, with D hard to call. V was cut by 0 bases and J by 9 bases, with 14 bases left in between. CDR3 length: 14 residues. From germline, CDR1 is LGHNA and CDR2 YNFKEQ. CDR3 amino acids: CASSQDSSLPSQYF. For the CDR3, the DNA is TGTGCCAGCAGCCAAGATTCTTCTCTTCCTTCCCAGTACTTC.

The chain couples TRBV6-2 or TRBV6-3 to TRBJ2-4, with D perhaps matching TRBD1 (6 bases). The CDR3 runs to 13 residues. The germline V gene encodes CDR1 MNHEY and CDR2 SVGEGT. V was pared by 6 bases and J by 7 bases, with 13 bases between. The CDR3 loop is CASSFPGVNIQYF. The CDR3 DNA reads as TGTGCCAGCAGCTTCCCAGGGGTGAACATTCAGTACTTC.

CDR3 amino acids: CASSSTGRGNQPQHF. The DNA of the CDR3 is TGTGCCAGCAGCTCCACAGGGAGAGGCAATCAGCCCCAGCATTTT. The chain carries TRBV5-6 and TRBJ1-5, with D perhaps TRBD1 (6 bases). The CDR3 is 15 residues long. Germline V gene data show CDR1 as SGHDT and CDR2 as YYEEEE. V was cut by 3 bases and J by 2 bases, with 12 bases left in between. Together with reference TRBV5-6 and TRBJ1-5, the CDR3 gives the full variable domain: DAGVTQSPTHLIKTRGQQVTLRCSPKSGHDTVSWYQQALGQGPQFIFQYYEEEERQRGNFPDRFSGHQFPNYSSELNVNALLLGDSALYLCASSSTGRGNQPQHFGDGTRLSIL.